The 17 T cell receptor beta chains reported below all come from one sample, sequenced in a study of shared clonotypes between healthy human individuals. Some clones are missing from TCRdb's copy, which holds only in-frame ones; the method was immunoSEQ multiplex PCR. The table shows fewer than 350,000 clones, with more than 75% occurring only once. Sequenced input: memory CD8+ T cells sorted from blood. Stated subset: CD45RO+ cells pooled with CCR7-negative TemRA cells. The receptors originated from a man aged 18 to 35 in good health.

V gene TRBV11-2 combines with J gene TRBJ2-7, with TRBD2 as a possible D gene (5 bases). Germline V lookup: CDR1 SGHAT, CDR2 FQNNGV. V was trimmed by 5 bases and J by 1 base, leaving 15 bases between them. The CDR3 extends over 15 amino acids. CDR3 loop: CASSGRIEGSYEQYF. CDR3 nucleotides: TGTGCCAGCAGCGGTAGGATCGAGGGTTCCTACGAGCAGTACTTC. The whole variable domain, remainder taken from reference TRBV11-2 and TRBJ2-7, is EAGVAQSPRYKIIEKRQSVAFWCNPISGHATLYWYQQILGQGPKLLIQFQNNGVVDDSQLPKDRFSAERLKGVDSTLKIQPAKLEDSAVYLCASSGRIEGSYEQYFGPGTRLTVT.

This clone was seen a single time. V is TRBV4-3 and J is TRBJ2-1; D may be TRBD2 (7 bases). Trimming shortened V by 3 bases and J by 1 base, and 10 bases separated the two germline ends. The CDR3 has 15 residues. Germline V CDR1 and CDR2: LGHNA, YSLEER. This chain's CDR3 is CASSQRGGSYNEQFF. The CDR3 DNA sequence: TGCGCCAGCAGCCAGAGGGGGGGTTCCTACAATGAGCAGTTCTTC.

DNA of the CDR3: TGCGCCAGCAGCCAAGCGACAGGGGTCGACGAGACCCAGTACTTC. This sequence encodes CASSQATGVDETQYF. The chain joins TRBV4-1 to TRBJ2-5; TRBD1 matches 8 bases. The germline CDR1 and CDR2 sequences are MGHRA and YSYEKL. CDR3 length: 15 residues. V shed 1 base and J 5 bases; nucleotides not matched to a gene: 6.

This clone was picked up one time. The genes are TRBV7-9 and TRBJ2-5; D might be TRBD2 (6 bases). This CDR3 spans 13 amino acids. Trimming removed 5 bases at V and 5 bases at J, with 12 bases between. Germline V gene sequence: CDR1 SEHNR, CDR2 FQNEAQ (reference sequence). The CDR3 DNA reads TGTGCCAGCAGCCCGGGACTCGACGAGACCCAGTACTTC. Its translation: CASSPGLDETQYF.

The rearrangement uses TRBV9 and TRBJ2-4, with 13 nucleotides matching TRBD2. V gave up 4 bases and J gave up 0 bases; unmatched junction bases: 10. The CDR3 is 19 residues long. Germline CDR1 SGDLS, CDR2 YYNGEE. The CDR3 protein is CASSQEGLAGNPAKNIQYF. As DNA, the CDR3 is TGTGCCAGCAGCCAGGAGGGACTAGCGGGGAACCCAGCCAAAAACATTCAGTACTTC.

CDR3 nucleotides: TGTGCCAGCAGCAGACAAGCTCATCCAGTGACACTGAACACTGAAGCTTTCTTT. Protein product: CASSRQAHPVTLNTEAFF. V gene TRBV21-1 combines with J gene TRBJ1-1; TRBD1 is taken as the D call from the table, unchecked against the DNA. TRBV21-1 is designated a pseudogene. CDR3 length equals 18 residues.

This clone was counted at least ten times. This chain uses TRBV4-1 with TRBJ2-1; TRBD2 matches 8 bases. V trimming: 2 bases; J trimming: 4 bases; junction bases outside the gene matches: 7. The CDR3 length is 16 residues. Germline V lookup: CDR1 MGHRA, CDR2 YSYEKL. CDR3 sequence reads: CASSQPGLDNYNEQFF. The CDR3 DNA sequence: TGCGCCAGCAGCCAACCGGGACTAGACAATTACAATGAGCAGTTCTTC.

This chain joins TRBV29-1 and TRBJ2-7; possibly TRBD1 or TRBD2 for D (6 bases each). This CDR3 comprises 15 residues. Germline V gene sequence: CDR1 SQVTM, CDR2 ANQGSEA. V lost 6 bases and J lost 2, with 20 bases in between. DNA for the CDR3: TGCAGCGTAGCCGGGGGACACCAGAATCCCTACGAGCAGTACTTC. Translated, it gives CSVAGGHQNPYEQYF.

The CDR3 region is CASSDDVSNQPQHF. The CDR3 DNA follows: TGTGCCAGCAGCGATGATGTCAGCAATCAGCCCCAGCATTTT. The rearrangement joins TRBV2 to TRBJ1-5; D is unclear. This CDR3 spans 14 amino acids. The V end was cut by 6 bases, the J end by 1 base, with 10 bases between. Germline V CDR1 and CDR2: SNHLY, FYNNEI.

V and J are TRBV4-1 and TRBJ1-4; D not resolved. With 0 bases removed from V and 4 bases from J, the gap between germline ends came to 9 bases. CDR1 and CDR2 from the germline V gene are MGHRA and YSYEKL. The length of the CDR3 is 15 residues. The CDR3 DNA sequence: TGCGCCAGCAGCCAAGACCCGGGAATTAATGAAAAACTGTTTTTT. Amino acids: CASSQDPGINEKLFF.

This clone was seen a few times. The chain uses TRBV5-4 and TRBJ2-5, with 9 positions matching TRBD2. CDR3 length: 16 residues. Germline values: CDR1 SGHNT, CDR2 YYREEE (reference sequence). The J segment lost 1 base and the V segment lost 1 base, leaving 5 bases of the junction unmatched. This chain's CDR3 is CASSLLRAGGQETQYF. The CDR3 DNA reads TGTGCCAGCAGCTTGCTCCGAGCGGGGGGCCAAGAGACCCAGTACTTC.

The genes are TRBV5-8 and TRBJ1-6; no clear D. CDR3 size: 12 residues. In germline, CDR1 is SGHTS, CDR2 YDEGEE. V lost 0 bases and J lost 11, with 6 bases in between. The chain's CDR3 is CASSLAVTPLHF. In DNA form, the CDR3 reads TGTGCCAGCAGCTTGGCCGTCACACCCCTCCACTTT.

The chain is built from TRBV19 and TRBJ1-1, with 9 nucleotides matching TRBD1. Germline V lookup: CDR1 LNHDA, CDR2 SQIVND (reference sequence). This CDR3 spans 14 amino acids. Losses at the gene ends were 5 bases for V and 5 bases for J; bases not matched to a gene: 6. The CDR3: CASSSGQGRTEAFF. CDR3 coding DNA: TGTGCCAGTAGTTCGGGACAGGGCCGAACTGAAGCTTTCTTT.

V and J are TRBV28 and TRBJ2-7; 7 bases fit TRBD2. Germline lookup yields CDR1 MDHEN and CDR2 SYDVKM. J was trimmed by 4 bases and V by 6 bases; bases with no gene match: 3. The CDR3 is 12 residues long. The CDR3 region has the DNA TGTGCCAGCAGCTGGGGAGGGTACGAGCAGTACTTC. This encodes CASSWGGYEQYF. The full variable domain, completed using reference TRBV28 and TRBJ2-7, is DVKVTQSSRYLVKRTGEKVFLECVQDMDHENMFWYRQDPGLGLRLIYFSYDVKMKEKGDIPEGYSVSREKKERFSLILESASTNQTSMYLCASSWGGYEQYFGPGTRLTVT.

CDR3 amino acids: CASALQEDYGGDTQYF. In DNA form, the CDR3 reads TGTGCTAGTGCTCTACAGGAGGACTACGGAGGGGATACGCAGTATTTT. This chain uses TRBV12-5 with TRBJ2-3; possible D gene TRBD2, 6 bases. Germline-derived CDR1 and CDR2 are LGHNT and FRNRAP. There are 16 residues in the CDR3. The V end was cut by 7 bases, the J end by 6 bases, with 23 bases between.

The rearrangement uses TRBV19 and TRBJ2-7, with a weak D call TRBD1 (5 bases). The V end was cut by 5 bases, the J end by 0 bases, with 11 bases between. The CDR3 has 14 residues. CDR1 and CDR2 from the germline V gene are LNHDA and SQIVND (reference sequence). CDR3 DNA: TGTGCCAGTAGTCCAAGACAGAGCTCCTACGAGCAGTACTTC. Its translation is CASSPRQSSYEQYF.

The chain employs TRBV10-2 and TRBJ2-7; a possible D gene is TRBD2 (5 bases). The germline gives CDR1 WSHSY, CDR2 SAAADI. Trimming left V 2 bases short and J 3 bases short, with 14 bases between. The CDR3 has 15 amino acids. The DNA for the CDR3 is TGCGCCAGCAGTGAGCCCCTCCGCGAGGGCTACGAGCAGTACTTC. This codes for CASSEPLREGYEQYF.